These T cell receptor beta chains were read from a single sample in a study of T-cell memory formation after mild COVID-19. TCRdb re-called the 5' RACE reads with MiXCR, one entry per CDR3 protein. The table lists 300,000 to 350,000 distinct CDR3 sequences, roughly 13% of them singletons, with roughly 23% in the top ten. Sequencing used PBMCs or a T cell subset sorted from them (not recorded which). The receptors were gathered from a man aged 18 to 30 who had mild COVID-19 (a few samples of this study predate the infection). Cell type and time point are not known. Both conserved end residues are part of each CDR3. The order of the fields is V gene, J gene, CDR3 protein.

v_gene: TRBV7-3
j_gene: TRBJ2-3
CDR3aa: CASSPLITDTQYF

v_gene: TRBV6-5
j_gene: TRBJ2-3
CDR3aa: CASREGGRGDTQYF

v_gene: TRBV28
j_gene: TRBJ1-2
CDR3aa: CASRPDRGLTYGYTF

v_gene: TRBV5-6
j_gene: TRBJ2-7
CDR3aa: CASSYLTGASVYEQYF

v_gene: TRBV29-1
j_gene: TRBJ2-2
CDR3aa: CSVGGWVSGELFF

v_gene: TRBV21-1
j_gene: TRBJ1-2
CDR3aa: CASSKEGTYGYTF

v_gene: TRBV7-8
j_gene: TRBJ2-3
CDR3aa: CASKRQPGFPTDTQYF

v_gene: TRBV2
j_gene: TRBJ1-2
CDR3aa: CASREGLGYTF

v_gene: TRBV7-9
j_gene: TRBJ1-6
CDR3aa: CASRDDRGLNSPLHF

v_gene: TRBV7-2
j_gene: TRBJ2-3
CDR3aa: CASSFMGRDTQYF

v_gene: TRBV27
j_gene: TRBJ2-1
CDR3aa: CASSLGQGNAFSSYNEQFF

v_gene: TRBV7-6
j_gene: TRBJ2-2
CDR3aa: CASSLERTGIAGELFF

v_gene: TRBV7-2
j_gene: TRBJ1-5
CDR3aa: CASSTGTGGHQPQHF

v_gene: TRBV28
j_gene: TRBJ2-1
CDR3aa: CASSLAGWTNEQFF

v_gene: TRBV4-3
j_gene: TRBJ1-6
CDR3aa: CASSQVIRSPLHF

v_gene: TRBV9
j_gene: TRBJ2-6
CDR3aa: CASSVGDRGFVGANVLTF

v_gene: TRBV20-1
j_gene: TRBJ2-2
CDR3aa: CSASPGGRGVTGELFF

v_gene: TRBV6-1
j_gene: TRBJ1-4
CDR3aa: CASSWTGEIEKLFF

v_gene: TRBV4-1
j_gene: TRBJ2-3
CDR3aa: CASSRDSGGGTDTQYF

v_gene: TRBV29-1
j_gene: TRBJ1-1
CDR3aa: CSVREGSAWAFF

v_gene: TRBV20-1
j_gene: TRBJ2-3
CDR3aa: CSATSGGWTDTQYF

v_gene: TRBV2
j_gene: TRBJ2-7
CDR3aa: CASRVRGWSYEQYF

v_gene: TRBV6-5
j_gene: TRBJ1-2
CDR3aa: CASSYVGPAANYGYTF

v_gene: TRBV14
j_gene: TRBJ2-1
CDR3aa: CASAAGRLYNEQFF

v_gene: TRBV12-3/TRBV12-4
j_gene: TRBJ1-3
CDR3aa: CASSSQSAGNTIYF

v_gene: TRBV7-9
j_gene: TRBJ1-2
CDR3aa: CASSFAGQGRYGYTF

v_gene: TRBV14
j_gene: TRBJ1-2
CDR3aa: CASSSVEGLEGYTF

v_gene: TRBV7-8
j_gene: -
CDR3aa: CASSLLAAGPYEQYF

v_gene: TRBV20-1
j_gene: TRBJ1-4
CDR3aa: CSARERLATNEKLFF

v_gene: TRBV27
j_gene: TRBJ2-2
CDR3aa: CASRGGTSSAGELFF

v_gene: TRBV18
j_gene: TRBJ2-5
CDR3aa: CASSPRTGGETQYF

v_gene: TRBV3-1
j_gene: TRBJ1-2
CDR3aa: CASSQEQAPYYGYTF

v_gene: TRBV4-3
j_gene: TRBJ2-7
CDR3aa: CASSQNRGYEQYF

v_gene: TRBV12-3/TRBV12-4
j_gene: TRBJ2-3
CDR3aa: CASRPSTDTQYF

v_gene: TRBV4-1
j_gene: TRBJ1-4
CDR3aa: CASSQSMGVSEKLFF

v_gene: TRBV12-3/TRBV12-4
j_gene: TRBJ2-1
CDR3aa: CASSTGLAGVDEQFF

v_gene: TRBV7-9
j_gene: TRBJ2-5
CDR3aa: CASSLRASGGRETQYF

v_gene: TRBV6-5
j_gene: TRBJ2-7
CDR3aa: CASRSWTSGVEEQYF

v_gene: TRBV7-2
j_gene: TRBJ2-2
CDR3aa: CASSLGRLNTGELFF

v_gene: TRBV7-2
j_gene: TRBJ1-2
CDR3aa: CASSSPTGYRWGYTF

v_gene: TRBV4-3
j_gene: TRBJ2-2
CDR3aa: CASSQERTGRTGELFF

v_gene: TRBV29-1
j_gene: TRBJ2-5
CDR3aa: CSVTLDSQETQYF

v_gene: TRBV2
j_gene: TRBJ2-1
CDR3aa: CASSEAGSNEQFF

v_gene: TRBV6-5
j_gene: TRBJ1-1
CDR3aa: CASSYVSSTTEAFF

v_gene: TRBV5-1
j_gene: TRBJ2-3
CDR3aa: CASSSPGDTQYF

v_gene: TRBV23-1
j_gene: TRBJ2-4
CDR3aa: CASPGKGAKNIQYF

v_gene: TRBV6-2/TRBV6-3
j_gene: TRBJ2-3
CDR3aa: CASSYTLPGTATDTQYF

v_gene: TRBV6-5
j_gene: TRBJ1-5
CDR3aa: CASSHWGNQPQHF

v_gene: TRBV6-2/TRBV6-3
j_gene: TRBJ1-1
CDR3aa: CASSFIRGRDTEAFF

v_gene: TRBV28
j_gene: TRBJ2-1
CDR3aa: CASTPRPYNEQFF

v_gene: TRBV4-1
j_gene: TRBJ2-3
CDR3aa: CASSHNSPVRDTQYF

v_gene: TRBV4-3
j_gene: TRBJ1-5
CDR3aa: CASSQGENQPQHF

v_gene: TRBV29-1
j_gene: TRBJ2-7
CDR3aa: CSVLGGDRVYEQYF

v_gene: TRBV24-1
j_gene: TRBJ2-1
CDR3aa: CATSAHPDRSENEQFF

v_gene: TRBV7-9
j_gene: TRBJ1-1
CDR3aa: CASSLDPTEAFF

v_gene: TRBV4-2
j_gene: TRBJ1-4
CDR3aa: CASSRITGTVSEKLFF